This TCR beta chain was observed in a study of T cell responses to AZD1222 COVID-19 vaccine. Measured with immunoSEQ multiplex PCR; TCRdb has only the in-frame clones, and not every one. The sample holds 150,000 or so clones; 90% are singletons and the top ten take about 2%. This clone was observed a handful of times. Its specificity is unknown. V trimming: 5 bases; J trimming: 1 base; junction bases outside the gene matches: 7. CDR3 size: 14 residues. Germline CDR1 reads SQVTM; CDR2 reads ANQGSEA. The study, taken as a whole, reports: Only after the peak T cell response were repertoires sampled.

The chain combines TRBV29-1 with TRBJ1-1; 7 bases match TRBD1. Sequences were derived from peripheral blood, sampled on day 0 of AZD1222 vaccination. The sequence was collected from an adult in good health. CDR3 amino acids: CSVPQGQPNTEAFF. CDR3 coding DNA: TGCAGCGTTCCACAGGGGCAACCGAACACTGAAGCTTTCTTT.